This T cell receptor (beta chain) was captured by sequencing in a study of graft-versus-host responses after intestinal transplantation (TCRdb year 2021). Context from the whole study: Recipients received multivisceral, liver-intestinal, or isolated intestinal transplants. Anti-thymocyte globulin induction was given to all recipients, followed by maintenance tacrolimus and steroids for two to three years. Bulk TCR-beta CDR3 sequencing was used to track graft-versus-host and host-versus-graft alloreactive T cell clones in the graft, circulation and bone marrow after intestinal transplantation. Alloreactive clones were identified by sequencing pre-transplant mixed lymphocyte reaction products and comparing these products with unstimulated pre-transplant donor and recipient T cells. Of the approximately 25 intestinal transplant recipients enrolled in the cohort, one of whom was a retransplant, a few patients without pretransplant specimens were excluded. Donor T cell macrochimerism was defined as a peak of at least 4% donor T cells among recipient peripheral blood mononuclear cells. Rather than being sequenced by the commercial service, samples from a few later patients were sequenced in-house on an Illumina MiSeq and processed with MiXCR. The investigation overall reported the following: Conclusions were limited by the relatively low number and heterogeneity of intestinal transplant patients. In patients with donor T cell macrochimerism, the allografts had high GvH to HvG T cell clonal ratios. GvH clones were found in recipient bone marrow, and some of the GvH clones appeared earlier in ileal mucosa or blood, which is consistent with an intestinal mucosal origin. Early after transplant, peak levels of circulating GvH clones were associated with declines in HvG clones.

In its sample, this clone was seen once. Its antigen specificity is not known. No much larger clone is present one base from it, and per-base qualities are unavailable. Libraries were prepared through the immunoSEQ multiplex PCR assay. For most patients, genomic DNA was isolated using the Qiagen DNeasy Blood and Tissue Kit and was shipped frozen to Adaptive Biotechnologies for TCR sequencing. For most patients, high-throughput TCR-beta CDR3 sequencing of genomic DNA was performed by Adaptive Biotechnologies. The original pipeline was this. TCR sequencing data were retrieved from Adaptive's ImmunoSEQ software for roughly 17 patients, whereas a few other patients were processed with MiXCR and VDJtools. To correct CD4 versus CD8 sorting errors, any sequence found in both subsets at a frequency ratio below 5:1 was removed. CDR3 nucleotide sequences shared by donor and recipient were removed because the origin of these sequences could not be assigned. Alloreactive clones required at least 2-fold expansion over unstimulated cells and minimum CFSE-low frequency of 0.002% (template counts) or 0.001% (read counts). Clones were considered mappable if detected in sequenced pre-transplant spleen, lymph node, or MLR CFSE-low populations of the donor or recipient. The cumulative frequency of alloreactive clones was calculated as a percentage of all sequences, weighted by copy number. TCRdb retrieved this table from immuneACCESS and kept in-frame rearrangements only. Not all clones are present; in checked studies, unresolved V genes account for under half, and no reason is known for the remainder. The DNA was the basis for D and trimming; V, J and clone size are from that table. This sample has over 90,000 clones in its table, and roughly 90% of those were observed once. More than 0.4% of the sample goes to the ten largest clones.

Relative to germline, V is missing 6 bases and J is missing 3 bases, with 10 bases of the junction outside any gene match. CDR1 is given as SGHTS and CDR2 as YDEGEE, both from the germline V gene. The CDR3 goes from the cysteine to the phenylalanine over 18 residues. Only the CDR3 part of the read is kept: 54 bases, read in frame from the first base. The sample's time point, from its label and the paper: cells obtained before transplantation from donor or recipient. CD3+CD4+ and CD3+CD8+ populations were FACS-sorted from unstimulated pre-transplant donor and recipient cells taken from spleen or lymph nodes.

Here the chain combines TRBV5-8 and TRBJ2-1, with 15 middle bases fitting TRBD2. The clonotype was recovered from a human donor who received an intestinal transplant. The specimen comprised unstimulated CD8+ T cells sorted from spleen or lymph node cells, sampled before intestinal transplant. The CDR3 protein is CASTIGQGLAGGYNEQFF. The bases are TGTGCCAGCACCATAGGGCAGGGACTAGCGGGGGGCTACAATGAGCAGTTCTTC.